What follows are 7 T cell receptor beta chains derived from one specimen sequenced in a study of read filtering for tumor transcriptome and immune sequencing. The library was built from roughly 400 ng RNA with molecular barcoded adaptors for alpha/delta and beta/gamma chains. Via MiXCR, TCRdb re-called the reads, giving one row per CDR3 protein. The sample lists 35,000 to 40,000 distinct CDR3 sequences, approximately 15% occurring once. Sequencing was performed on a population of CD138-negative cells sorted from bone marrow. These receptors came from a donor over 35 with multiple myeloma.

The sample holds many counts of this clonotype. V is TRBV20-1 and J is TRBJ2-5; D is unclear. The CDR3 is made up of 12 amino acids. V was trimmed by 0 bases and J by 4 bases, leaving 6 bases between them. The germline CDR1 and CDR2 sequences are DFQATT and SNEGSKA (reference sequence). The CDR3 loop is CSARDYRETQYF. CDR3 nucleotides: TGCAGTGCTAGAGATTATCGAGAGACCCAGTACTTC.

This clonotype has a handful of counts. The CDR3 end shows no conserved phenylalanine or tryptophan, and so a read error is likely. This chain connects TRBV27 to TRBJ2-1; TRBD2 aligns across 11 bases. Per the germline V gene, CDR1 is MNHEY and CDR2 is SMNVEV (reference sequence). The V segment lost 8 bases and the J segment 5 bases; nucleotides outside the gene matches: 11. The CDR3 runs to 16 residues. CDR3 amino acids: CASRNILAGANNEQFL. The CDR3 DNA is TGTGCCAGCCGAAATATACTAGCGGGAGCAAACAATGAGCAGTTCCTC.

This clonotype came up many times. The chain combines TRBV19 with TRBJ2-1; 7 nucleotides align to TRBD2. Germline V lookup: CDR1 LNHDA, CDR2 SQIVND (reference sequence). V shed 5 bases, J shed 8 bases, and the junction held 12 bases outside the gene matches. CDR3 size: 15 residues. The CDR3 sequence is CASSPPSGARDEQFF. As DNA, the CDR3 is TGTGCCAGTAGTCCTCCAAGCGGGGCAAGGGATGAGCAGTTCTTC.

A word on this clonotype: A much bigger clone sits one base away, suggesting this may be a read error. The genes are TRBV6-1 and TRBJ2-7; D unresolved. This CDR3 region has 13 residues. Germline loops: CDR1 MNHNS, CDR2 SASEGT. The CDR3 loop is CASASIVTYVQYF. Written as DNA, the CDR3 is TGTGCCAGCGCCTCGATAGTTACCTACGTGCAGTACTTC.

This clonotype was found a few times. The CDR3 region is CATSPGQKNTEAFF. The CDR3 nucleotides read TGTGCCACGTCCCCGGGGCAAAAGAACACTGAAGCTTTCTTT. V gene TRBV12-3 or TRBV12-4 combines with J gene TRBJ1-1; TRBD1 might be the D (5 bases). V gave up 10 bases and J gave up 1 base, with 16 bases separating them. This CDR3 is 14 amino acids long.

This clonotype has at least ten counts. The genes are TRBV28 and TRBJ1-1; TRBD1 is a possible D gene (6 bases). The CDR3 length is 13 residues. Trimming took 4 bases from V and 5 from J, leaving 11 bases between them. Germline V gene data show CDR1 as MDHEN and CDR2 as SYDVKM. The CDR3 loop reads CASSSGDRTEAFF. In DNA, the CDR3 is TGTGCCAGCAGTTCAGGGGATCGGACTGAAGCTTTCTTT.

This clonotype appeared a few times. The chain has TRBV29-1 and TRBJ2-1; 9 bases are a match to TRBD1. The V gene's germline CDR1 is SQVTM and CDR2 ANQGSEA. Trimming took 0 bases from V and 0 from J; bases not matched to a gene: 3. The CDR3 sequence is 16 residues long. The DNA for the CDR3 is TGCAGCGTTGAAGAGGGGACAGGGTCCTCCTACAATGAGCAGTTCTTC. This gives the protein CSVEEGTGSSYNEQFF.